This T cell receptor (beta chain) was captured in a study of blood T cells in healthy people across ages. A J-beta primer mix and a sample-barcoded 5' primer were used in a second PCR of about 7 to 11 cycles. TCRdb reprocessed the 5' RACE reads with MiXCR, giving one entry per CDR3 protein. The sample includes 1.5 million to 2 million distinct CDR3 sequences, roughly 30% of them seen just once. The germline CDR1 and CDR2 sequences are MNHEY and SMNVEV (reference sequence). V lost 5 bases and J lost 7; bases outside the gene matches: 7. The CDR3 sequence is 14 residues long. This clonotype was counted many times.

The J gene is TRBJ2-7, the V gene TRBV27; 11 positions agree with TRBD1. The material sequenced was blood. The source is a woman in her thirties in good health. CDR3 coding DNA: TGTGCCAGCAGTCCCGGACAGGGGGCAAATGAGCAGTACTTC. It is translated as CASSPGQGANEQYF.